The 22 T cell receptor beta chains below all came from one sample that was sequenced in a study of blood T cells in healthy people across ages. Primed by a sample-barcoded 5' primer and a J-beta primer mix, a second PCR proceeded for 7 to 11 cycles. TCRdb reprocessed the 5' RACE reads via MiXCR and lists one record per CDR3 protein. This table holds over a million distinct CDR3 sequences, roughly 45% found once. Input material: blood. Receptors were obtained from a woman aged 60-75 years in good health.

The chain links TRBV20-1 to TRBJ2-7; 10 positions agree with TRBD1. Germline V gene data show CDR1 as DFQATT and CDR2 as SNEGSKA (reference sequence). There are 14 residues in the CDR3. Trimming cost V 4 bases and J 2 bases; bases outside gene matches: 5. The CDR3 protein is CSAKRQGATYEQYF. The DNA for the CDR3 is TGCAGTGCTAAGCGACAGGGGGCCACCTACGAGCAGTACTTC.

The rearrangement uses TRBV9 and TRBJ2-1; TRBD2 matches at 7 bases. The CDR3 runs to 15 residues. The ends lost 0 bases at V and 10 bases at J; junction bases unmatched: 10. Germline V gene sequence: CDR1 SGDLS, CDR2 YYNGEE. This CDR3 is CASSVGNGRVHEQFF. The CDR3 nucleotides read TGTGCCAGCAGCGTAGGGAATGGGAGGGTCCACGAGCAGTTCTTC. Together with reference TRBV9 and TRBJ2-1, the CDR3 gives the full variable domain: DSGVTQTPKHLITATGQRVTLRCSPRSGDLSVYWYQQSLDQGLQFLIQYYNGEERAKGNILERFSAQQFPDLHSELNLSSLELGDSALYFCASSVGNGRVHEQFFGPGTRLTVL.

V gene TRBV20-1 combines with J gene TRBJ2-7; 11 bases fit TRBD2. The CDR3 runs to 15 residues. CDR1 and CDR2 (germline): DFQATT, SNEGSKA (reference sequence). V gave up 3 bases and J gave up 6 bases; unmatched junction bases: 10. The CDR3 sequence: CSASDSGRALFEQYF. Written as DNA, the CDR3 is TGCAGTGCTAGCGATAGCGGGAGGGCCCTGTTCGAGCAGTACTTC.

This clonotype has a handful of counts. This chain links TRBV5-1 with TRBJ2-1, with D tentatively TRBD1 (6 bases). This CDR3 has 13 amino acids. V dropped 4 bases and J dropped 9 bases, with 14 bases sitting between them. Per germline, CDR1 SGHRS and CDR2 YFSETQ. The CDR3 nucleotides read TGCGCCAGCAGCGGCGGTACAGGGAGTGAGCAGTTCTTC. Translated: CASSGGTGSEQFF.

Concerning this clonotype: A read error may explain this, as a much larger clone is one base away. The V gene is TRBV6-5, the J gene TRBJ2-1; D is unresolved. Trimming took off 2 bases at V and 7 bases at J, with 3 bases between the two ends. The CDR3 totals 11 residues. CDR1 is MNHEY, CDR2 SVGAGI, per germline. This CDR3 reads CASSYENEQFF. The CDR3 DNA follows: TGTGCCAGCAGTTACGAGAATGAGCAGTTCTTC.

This clonotype was found once. The V gene is TRBV7-6, the J gene TRBJ2-3; 7 bases map to TRBD2. V trimming: 6 bases; J trimming: 4 bases; junction bases outside the gene matches: 4. The CDR3 contains 13 residues. Germline CDR1 and CDR2: SGHVS and FNYEAQ. This CDR3 is CASRPGGSDTQYF. CDR3 DNA sequence: TGTGCCAGCAGGCCGGGAGGATCAGATACGCAGTATTTT.

The rearrangement joins TRBV6-5 to TRBJ1-5, with 8 bases that match TRBD1. This CDR3 spans 15 amino acids. With V trimmed by 5 bases and J by 1 base, 4 bases remained unmatched. Germline V gene lookup returns CDR1 MNHEY and CDR2 SVGAGI. As DNA, the CDR3 is TGTGCCAGCAGTACCGGACAGGGAAGCAATCAGCCCCAGCATTTT. Protein sequence: CASSTGQGSNQPQHF.

This clonotype appeared a few times. The chain is built from TRBV27 and TRBJ1-5, with 7 bases lining up with TRBD1. V lost 2 bases and J lost 2; bases outside the gene matches: 6. The germline gives CDR1 MNHEY, CDR2 SMNVEV (reference sequence). The CDR3 spans 16 residues. In DNA, the CDR3 is TGTGCCAGCAGTTTAAAAGGGACAGTCGGCAATCAGCCCCAGCATTTT. This gives the protein CASSLKGTVGNQPQHF.

V gene TRBV15 combines with J gene TRBJ2-7; D is perhaps TRBD2 (5 bases). V was cut by 1 base and J by 2 bases, with 9 bases left in between. Germline assignment: CDR1 LNHNV and CDR2 YYDKDF (reference sequence). The CDR3 is 14 residues long. CDR3 loop: CATSRGTVPYEQYF. CDR3 sequence (DNA): TGTGCCACCAGCAGAGGGACTGTTCCCTACGAGCAGTACTTC. Together with reference TRBV15 and TRBJ2-7, the CDR3 gives the full variable domain: DAMVIQNPRYQVTQFGKPVTLSCSQTLNHNVMYWYQQKSSQAPKLLFHYYDKDFNNEADTPDNFQSRRPNTSFCFLDIRSPGLGDTAMYLCATSRGTVPYEQYFGPGTRLTVT.

This clonotype came up a few times. The CDR3 DNA sequence: TGTGCCAGCAGTGGGACTAGCGGAAGAACAGATACGCAGTATTTT. Translating gives CASSGTSGRTDTQYF. The V call is TRBV27, the J call TRBJ2-3; 11 bases match TRBD2. The CDR3 is made up of 15 amino acids. Germline-derived CDR1 and CDR2 are MNHEY and SMNVEV (reference sequence). With V trimmed by 5 bases and J by 3 bases, 4 bases remained unmatched.

The V and J genes are TRBV27 and TRBJ2-1; D is perhaps TRBD2 (5 bases). Trimming shortened V by 5 bases and J by 10 bases, and 12 bases separated the two germline ends. The CDR3 is 12 residues long. Looked up from germline, CDR1 is MNHEY and CDR2 is SMNVEV (reference sequence). The CDR3 DNA follows: TGTGCCAGCAGTCCCGGGGATAGCGAGCAGTTCTTC. The encoded protein is CASSPGDSEQFF.

This clonotype was picked up a small number of times. The V call is TRBV7-6, the J call TRBJ2-1, with D possibly matching TRBD1 (6 bases). Germline lookup yields CDR1 SGHVS and CDR2 FNYEAQ. Trimming left V 4 bases short and J 2 bases short, with 12 bases between. This CDR3 has 15 amino acids. The CDR3 DNA reads TGTGCCAGCAGCTCTGGGGCAGGGGCCTACAATGAGCAGTTCTTC. Translating gives CASSSGAGAYNEQFF.

J is TRBJ1-2 and V is TRBV20-1; possible D gene TRBD1, 6 bases. The germline CDR1 and CDR2 sequences are DFQATT and SNEGSKA (reference sequence). CDR3 length: 13 amino acids. The ends were cut back, 5 bases at V and 5 bases at J, with 15 bases in the middle. CDR3 bases: TGCAGTGCTCCTAGGGGGAATGGGTATGGCTACACCTTC. The encoded protein is CSAPRGNGYGYTF.

CDR3 sequence (DNA): TGTGCCAGCAGCGTAGTTGACAGCGCCTACGAGCAGTACTTC. Residues: CASSVVDSAYEQYF. The V call is TRBV9, the J call TRBJ2-7, with a weak D call TRBD1 (5 bases). Germline CDR1 reads SGDLS; CDR2 reads YYNGEE. Trimming took off 0 bases at V and 2 bases at J, with 9 bases between the two ends. CDR3 length: 14 residues.

This chain links TRBV6-6 with TRBJ2-5, with 10 bases matching TRBD1. The J call could be wrong; TRBJ2-7 is a better fit for the DNA end. The CDR3 extends over 15 amino acids. Germline values: CDR1 MNHNY, CDR2 SVGAGI (reference sequence). The CDR3 here is CASSYAGDRGHEQYF. In nucleotides, the CDR3 is TGTGCCAGCAGTTACGCAGGGGACAGGGGTCACGAGCAGTACTTC.

This clonotype turned up a few times. The chain uses TRBV24-1 and TRBJ2-2, with D tentatively TRBD1 (6 bases). Germline V lookup: CDR1 KGHDR, CDR2 SFDVKD. The V end lost 2 bases, the J end lost 5 bases, and 8 bases lay between the germline ends. The CDR3 runs 14 residues. The CDR3 region has the DNA TGTGCCACCAGTGATTCGCAGGGGACCGGGGAGCTGTTTTTT. Protein sequence: CATSDSQGTGELFF.

The V call is TRBV12-3 or TRBV12-4, the J call TRBJ2-2; 9 bases fit TRBD1. V gave up 6 bases and J gave up 8 bases; unmatched junction bases: 10. This CDR3 comprises 15 residues. The CDR3 is CASRSQGAGTGELFF. The CDR3, as DNA: TGTGCCAGCAGATCACAGGGGGCGGGGACTGGGGAGCTGTTTTTT.

Only a few counts were recorded for this clonotype. This chain links TRBV15 with TRBJ2-1; D tentatively fits TRBD1 or TRBD2 (5 bases each). V gave up 1 base and J gave up 4 bases, with 11 bases separating them. Germline assignment: CDR1 LNHNV and CDR2 YYDKDF (reference sequence). The CDR3 contains 15 residues. DNA for the CDR3: TGTGCCACCAGCAGAGGTACTAGGACATACAATGAGCAGTTCTTC. Translating it yields CATSRGTRTYNEQFF.

In DNA form, the CDR3 reads TGTGCCAGCAGTTACTCGATACCGGGAGGAGCCAATGAGCAGTTCTTC. Translation: CASSYSIPGGANEQFF. The rearrangement joins TRBV6-5 to TRBJ2-1; 7 bases agree with TRBD2. Losses at the gene ends were 0 bases for V and 6 bases for J; bases not matched to a gene: 8. The CDR3 is 16 residues long. Germline V lookup: CDR1 MNHEY, CDR2 SVGAGI.

The chain combines TRBV20-1 with TRBJ1-6; a weak D match, TRBD1 (5 bases). Germline V gives CDR1 DFQATT, CDR2 SNEGSKA (reference sequence). V lost 0 bases and J 13 bases, leaving 19 bases between the germline ends. This CDR3 region has 15 residues. This CDR3 is CSARDPRDPLGPLHF. DNA for the CDR3: TGCAGTGCTAGAGACCCCAGGGACCCGTTAGGGCCCCTCCACTTT.

This clonotype has only a few counts. This chain links TRBV6-1 with TRBJ2-1, with D possibly being TRBD2 (5 bases). CDR3 length: 14 residues. V dropped 0 bases and J dropped 10 bases, with 13 bases sitting between them. Germline V CDR1 and CDR2: MNHNS, SASEGT. This chain's CDR3 is CASSEAPSGEEQFF. CDR3 nucleotide sequence: TGTGCCAGCAGTGAAGCCCCCAGCGGAGAAGAGCAGTTCTTC.

J is TRBJ1-2 and V is TRBV6-2 or TRBV6-3, with 7 positions matching TRBD1. Germline trimming cut 2 bases from V and 8 bases from J; bases unmatched to any gene: 11. The CDR3 has 15 amino acids. From germline, CDR1 is MNHEY and CDR2 SVGEGT. The CDR3 DNA reads as TGTGCCAGCAGTTACGCCCTACAGGGGATTGACGGCTACACCTTC. Protein sequence: CASSYALQGIDGYTF.